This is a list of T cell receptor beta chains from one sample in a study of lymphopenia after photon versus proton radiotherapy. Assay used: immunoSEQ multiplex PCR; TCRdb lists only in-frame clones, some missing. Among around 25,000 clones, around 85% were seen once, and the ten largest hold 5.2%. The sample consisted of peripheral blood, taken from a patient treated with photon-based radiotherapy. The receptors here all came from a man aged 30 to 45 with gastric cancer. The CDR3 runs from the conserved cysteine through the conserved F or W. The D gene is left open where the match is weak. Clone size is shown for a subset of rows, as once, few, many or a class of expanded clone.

CDR3aa: CASSLVVSTDTQYF
CDR3nt: TGTGCCAGCAGCTTAGTGGTTAGCACAGATACGCAGTATTTT
d_gene: .
j_gene: TRBJ2-3
v_gene: TRBV7-9
abundance: .

CDR3aa: CASTPLGVAEQFF
CDR3nt: TGTGCCAGCACCCCCCTTGGGGTTGCTGAGCAGTTCTTC
d_gene: .
j_gene: TRBJ2-1
v_gene: TRBV27
abundance: .

CDR3aa: CASSLGLDRGNIQYF
CDR3nt: TGCGCCAGCAGCTTGGGGCTGGACAGGGGAAACATTCAGTACTTC
d_gene: TRBD1
j_gene: TRBJ2-4
v_gene: TRBV5-1
abundance: .

CDR3aa: CASSLVKTSGGAQETQYF
CDR3nt: TGTGCCAGCAGCTTGGTAAAGACTAGCGGGGGGGCCCAGGAGACCCAGTACTTC
d_gene: TRBD2
j_gene: TRBJ2-5
v_gene: TRBV5-8
abundance: .

CDR3aa: CASSFYGYQETQYF
CDR3nt: TGTGCCAGCAGCTTTTACGGGTACCAAGAGACCCAGTACTTC
d_gene: .
j_gene: TRBJ2-5
v_gene: TRBV7-2
abundance: .

CDR3aa: CASRPRLAPSSYEQYF
CDR3nt: TGCGCCAGCAGACCTCGTCTAGCGCCAAGCTCCTACGAGCAGTACTTC
d_gene: .
j_gene: TRBJ2-7
v_gene: TRBV5-1
abundance: .

CDR3aa: CASRGGLAGAYNEQFF
CDR3nt: TGTGCCAGTAGGGGGGGGTTAGCGGGGGCCTACAATGAGCAGTTCTTC
d_gene: TRBD2
j_gene: TRBJ2-1
v_gene: TRBV19
abundance: once

CDR3aa: CASSRGSSGANVLTF
CDR3nt: TGTGCCAGCAGCCGAGGGAGCTCTGGGGCCAACGTCCTGACTTTC
d_gene: .
j_gene: TRBJ2-6
v_gene: TRBV6-5
abundance: .

CDR3aa: CASSLADYGYTF
CDR3nt: TGTGCCAGCAGCTTGGCAGACTATGGCTACACCTTC
d_gene: .
j_gene: TRBJ1-2
v_gene: TRBV5-6
abundance: .

CDR3aa: CASSIGTGGYEQYF
CDR3nt: TGTGCCAGTAGTATAGGTACAGGGGGGTACGAGCAGTACTTC
d_gene: TRBD1
j_gene: TRBJ2-7
v_gene: TRBV19
abundance: .

CDR3aa: CASGSISRGVPMNTEAFF
CDR3nt: TGTGCTAGTGGTTCGATAAGTCGGGGGGTCCCAATGAACACTGAAGCTTTCTTT
d_gene: .
j_gene: TRBJ1-1
v_gene: TRBV12-5
abundance: few

CDR3aa: CASSALDRVSSTGELFF
CDR3nt: TGTGCCAGCAGTGCTTTAGACAGGGTATCGAGCACCGGGGAGCTGTTTTTT
d_gene: TRBD1
j_gene: TRBJ2-2
v_gene: TRBV25-1
abundance: .

CDR3aa: CASSIQTGAANEKLFF
CDR3nt: TGTGCCAGTAGTATTCAGACAGGCGCCGCTAATGAAAAACTGTTTTTT
d_gene: .
j_gene: TRBJ1-4
v_gene: TRBV19
abundance: .

CDR3aa: CASSQVGTGGKDTEAFF
CDR3nt: TGCGCCAGCAGCCAAGTTGGGACAGGGGGAAAGGACACTGAAGCTTTCTTT
d_gene: TRBD1
j_gene: TRBJ1-1
v_gene: TRBV4-3
abundance: .

CDR3aa: CASMRGTGGYSNQPQHF
CDR3nt: TGTGCCAGTATGAGGGGGACAGGGGGTTATAGCAATCAGCCCCAGCATTTT
d_gene: TRBD1
j_gene: TRBJ1-5
v_gene: TRBV19
abundance: .

CDR3aa: CASSLGQGGNQPQHF
CDR3nt: TGTGCCAGCAGTTTAGGACAGGGGGGGAATCAGCCCCAGCATTTT
d_gene: TRBD1
j_gene: TRBJ1-5
v_gene: TRBV6-5
abundance: .

CDR3aa: CASSEDSEGNTEAFF
CDR3nt: TGTGCCAGCAGTGAAGACAGTGAAGGGAACACTGAAGCTTTCTTT
d_gene: .
j_gene: TRBJ1-1
v_gene: TRBV6-1
abundance: .

CDR3aa: CASSMSVDSTDTQYF
CDR3nt: TGTGCCAGTAGTATGAGCGTGGATAGCACAGATACGCAGTATTTT
d_gene: .
j_gene: TRBJ2-3
v_gene: TRBV19
abundance: .

CDR3aa: CASSIWGANVLTF
CDR3nt: TGTGCCAGCTCCATATGGGGGGCCAACGTCCTGACTTTC
d_gene: .
j_gene: TRBJ2-6
v_gene: TRBV5-6
abundance: once

CDR3aa: CASRTGGSDTEAFF
CDR3nt: TGTGCCAGCAGGACAGGGGGCTCGGACACTGAAGCTTTCTTT
d_gene: TRBD1
j_gene: TRBJ1-1
v_gene: TRBV6-5
abundance: .

CDR3aa: CASSPGTSGEKNTQYF
CDR3nt: TGTGCCAGCAGTCCGGGGACTAGCGGGGAAAAAAATACGCAGTATTTT
d_gene: TRBD2
j_gene: TRBJ2-3
v_gene: TRBV5-6
abundance: .

CDR3aa: CASRPGGGNIQYF
CDR3nt: TGTGCCAGTAGGCCGGGAGGAGGAAACATTCAGTACTTC
d_gene: TRBD2
j_gene: TRBJ2-4
v_gene: TRBV19
abundance: .

CDR3aa: CASSIDILNSYEQYF
CDR3nt: TGTGCCAGCAGCATTGACATCTTGAATTCCTACGAGCAGTACTTC
d_gene: .
j_gene: TRBJ2-7
v_gene: TRBV11-2
abundance: once

CDR3aa: CASSQGGGWNTEAFF
CDR3nt: TGTGCCAGCAGCCAGGGGGGGGGCTGGAACACTGAAGCTTTCTTT
d_gene: TRBD1
j_gene: TRBJ1-1
v_gene: TRBV28
abundance: .

CDR3aa: CASSHGDEQYF
CDR3nt: TGTGCCAGCAGCCACGGGGACGAGCAGTACTTC
d_gene: .
j_gene: TRBJ2-7
v_gene: TRBV7-9
abundance: few

CDR3aa: CASSLNGGGDPDTQYF
CDR3nt: TGTGCCAGCAGCTTAAACGGGGGTGGGGATCCGGATACGCAGTATTTT
d_gene: .
j_gene: TRBJ2-3
v_gene: TRBV7-2
abundance: .

CDR3aa: CASSGGTGGNTEAFF
CDR3nt: TGTGCCAGCAGCGGTGGGACAGGGGGGAACACTGAAGCTTTCTTT
d_gene: TRBD1
j_gene: TRBJ1-1
v_gene: TRBV9
abundance: .

CDR3aa: CATSRDIRWDYGYTF
CDR3nt: TGTGCCACCAGCAGAGATATCCGATGGGACTATGGCTACACCTTC
d_gene: .
j_gene: TRBJ1-2
v_gene: TRBV15
abundance: .

CDR3aa: CASSSGQVYNEQFF
CDR3nt: TGTGCCAGCAGCTCCGGACAGGTCTACAATGAGCAGTTCTTC
d_gene: TRBD1
j_gene: TRBJ2-1
v_gene: TRBV7-3
abundance: .

CDR3aa: CASSLDGGSSYEQYF
CDR3nt: TGTGCCAGCAGTTTGGACGGGGGAAGCTCCTACGAGCAGTACTTC
d_gene: .
j_gene: TRBJ2-7
v_gene: TRBV6-6
abundance: .

CDR3aa: CASSLDRGSARETQYF
CDR3nt: TGTGCCAGCAGCTTAGACAGGGGGTCTGCTCGGGAGACCCAGTACTTC
d_gene: TRBD1
j_gene: TRBJ2-5
v_gene: TRBV7-2
abundance: .

CDR3aa: CASSHRDRQNEQYF
CDR3nt: TGTGCCAGCAGCCACCGGGACAGACAGAACGAGCAGTACTTC
d_gene: TRBD1
j_gene: TRBJ2-7
v_gene: TRBV5-6
abundance: .

CDR3aa: CASSHTRPYNEQFF
CDR3nt: TGTGCCAGCAGCCACACTAGGCCCTACAATGAGCAGTTCTTC
d_gene: .
j_gene: TRBJ2-1
v_gene: TRBV14
abundance: .

CDR3aa: CASSEFRQEQYF
CDR3nt: TGTGCCAGCAGTGAATTCAGACAGGAGCAGTACTTC
d_gene: .
j_gene: TRBJ2-7
v_gene: TRBV6-1
abundance: .

CDR3aa: CASSRGLAGEAKNIQYF
CDR3nt: TGTGCCAGCAGCCGGGGACTAGCGGGAGAAGCCAAAAACATTCAGTACTTC
d_gene: TRBD2
j_gene: TRBJ2-4
v_gene: TRBV5-4
abundance: .

CDR3aa: CASSREETAHEQFF
CDR3nt: TGTGCCAGCAGCCGGGAAGAAACCGCCCATGAGCAGTTCTTC
d_gene: .
j_gene: TRBJ2-1
v_gene: TRBV6-1
abundance: .